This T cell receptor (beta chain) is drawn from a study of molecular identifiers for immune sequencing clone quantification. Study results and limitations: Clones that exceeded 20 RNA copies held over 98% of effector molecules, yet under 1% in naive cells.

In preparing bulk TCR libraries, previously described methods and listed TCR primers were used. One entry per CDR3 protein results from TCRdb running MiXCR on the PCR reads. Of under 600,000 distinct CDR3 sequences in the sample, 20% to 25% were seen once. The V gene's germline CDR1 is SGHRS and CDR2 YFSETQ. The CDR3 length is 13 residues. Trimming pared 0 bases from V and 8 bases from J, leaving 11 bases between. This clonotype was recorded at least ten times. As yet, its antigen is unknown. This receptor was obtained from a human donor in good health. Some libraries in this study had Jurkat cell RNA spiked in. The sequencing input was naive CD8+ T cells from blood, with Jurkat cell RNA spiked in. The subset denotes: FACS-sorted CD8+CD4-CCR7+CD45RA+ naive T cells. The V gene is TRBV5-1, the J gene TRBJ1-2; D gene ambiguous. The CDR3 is CASSLDTTLGYTF. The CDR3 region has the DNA TGCGCCAGCAGCTTGGACACTACTCTCGGCTACACCTTC.